The clone carrying this T cell receptor beta chain was observed a handful of times. The sample is drawn from a study of blood T cell repertoires in COVID-19. The overall study: T cells, B-cell-depleted T cells, or PBMCs provided the cDNA or gDNA that served as material.

The CDR3 is 13 amino acids. Between the trimmed V and J ends, which lost 8 bases and 1 base, there was a span of 12 bases. CDR1 is SGHVS and CDR2 is FNYEAQ in the germline V gene. Cohorts were based on clinical histories the participants reported. Sequencing was performed with immunoSEQ multiplex PCR; in TCRdb, only in-frame clones are kept and a portion is missing. This sample has about 140,000 clones, with just under 85% found just once. The chain has TRBV7-6 and TRBJ2-7; D unclear. The clonotype was recovered from a woman aged 35 to 49 who had recovered from COVID-19. The sample consisted of PBMCs or T cells enriched from blood (not recorded which). CDR3 protein: CASASVSSYEQYF. The CDR3 DNA is TGTGCCAGCGCCTCGGTCTCTTCCTACGAGCAGTACTTC.